This T cell receptor beta chain was profiled in a study of blood T cell repertoires in COVID-19. Study context: Acute and convalescent COVID-19 specimens originated in the United States, Italy and Spain. Sources were T cells, B-cell-depleted T cells, or PBMCs; the material itself was cDNA or gDNA.

Germline CDR1 and CDR2: LGHNA and YSLEER. The CDR3 consists of 12 residues. With 1 base removed from V and 3 bases from J, the gap between germline ends came to 2 bases. Under the authors' procedure: The authors estimated nucleated cell counts from reference gene primer amplification. Assay used: immunoSEQ multiplex PCR; TCRdb lists only in-frame clones, some missing. V, J and clone size are those of that table, while D and trimming were read from the DNA. In the table there are about 340,000 clones, about 90% of which are singletons. Recruited during active infection, patients (from Seattle) were subsequently followed longitudinally.

This TCR came from a woman aged 45-59 years with COVID-19, enrolled during active disease. The chain is built from TRBV4-3 and TRBJ2-3; D not resolved. Sequencing was carried out using peripheral blood. In nucleotides, the CDR3 is TGCGCCAGCAGCCAAGCGACAGATACGCAGTATTTT. Its protein product is CASSQATDTQYF.